This T cell receptor (beta chain) was profiled in a study of control samples from healthy donors and cancer patients (dated by TCRdb to 2020 to 2022). Unmatched junction bases come to 2, with V trimmed by 4 bases and J by 5 bases. From cysteine to phenylalanine, the CDR3 is 13 amino acids long. Solely the CDR3 DNA is kept, with 39 bases framed from the first base. CDR1 and CDR2 were assigned from the germline V gene as SGHRS and YFSETQ. About this clone: Its antigen remains unidentified.

Libraries were made using the immunoSEQ multiplex PCR assay. TCRdb took over this immuneACCESS table, retaining in-frame rearrangements with V and J assigned. Such tables are incomplete; in checked studies, under half of the missing clones stem from an unresolved V gene, and the remainder is unexplained. This sample's table lists roughly 190,000 clones. The top ten hold 2% to 2.5% of the sample. This clonotype was sampled from a young woman in good health. The source material was blood. The sequence links TRBV5-1 to TRBJ2-3; 9 of the junction bases match TRBD2. CDR3 sequence: CASSRRGGDTQYF. The DNA is as follows: TGCGCCAGCAGCCGGCGGGGGGGAGATACGCAGTATTTT.